This paragraph reports one T cell receptor (beta chain). Its antigen is still unknown. The record originates from a study of cytomegalovirus exposure and HLA in healthy donors. Study outcomes and limitations: Per a prior analysis, the majority of TCR beta V segments were productive roughly 90% or roughly 30% of the time.

This CDR3 comprises 12 residues. Germline V gene data show CDR1 as SGDLS and CDR2 as YYNGEE. The PCR used 60 Vbeta and 13 Jbeta primers. Only in-frame clones appear in the TCRdb table, and some are missing; sequencing was by immunoSEQ multiplex PCR. This repertoire shows some 80,000 clones, 78% found once; its top ten account for around 1.5%. The chain carries TRBV9 and TRBJ2-5, with 7 nucleotides matching TRBD2. The J call could be wrong; TRBJ2-7 is a better fit for the DNA end. Sequenced material: PBMCs. The receptor's source is a man aged 35-49 years in good health and CMV-seronegative. Here the CDR3 reads CASTGGWCEQYF. CDR3 sequence (DNA): TGTGCCAGCACGGGGGGTTGGTGCGAGCAGTACTTC.